The following is a T cell receptor beta chain sequence with its context. Its specificity is not known. The data were obtained in a study of cytomegalovirus exposure and HLA in healthy donors. The PCR was carried out with 60 Vbeta primers and 13 Jbeta primers. Data came from immunoSEQ multiplex PCR; TCRdb stores just in-frame clones and leaves some out. The data show under 200,000 clones, 70% to 80% seen once. General study findings and limits: Later on, an analysis found that several of the most significant clusters appeared to be linked to common viral pathogens, which included parvovirus B19. Later analysis identified 16,951 TCR beta sequences associated with HLA alleles, using a false discovery rate threshold of 0.05.

The receptor was derived from a man aged 25 to 45 in good health and CMV-seronegative. The sample consisted of PBMCs.

CDR3 in amino acids: CASSLGGTGVRIEQFF. The CDR3 DNA reads as TGTGCCAGCAGCTTAGGAGGGACAGGGGTACGAATTGAGCAGTTCTTC. The chain joins TRBV7-2 to TRBJ2-1, with 10 bases that match TRBD1. Germline CDR1 and CDR2: SGHTA and FQGNSA. The CDR3 is 16 amino acids. After removal of 1 base from V and 9 bases from J, the junction contained 9 bases not matched to a gene. The full variable domain, with the rest looked up from reference TRBV7-2 and TRBJ2-1, is GAGVSQSPSNKVTEKGKDVELRCDPISGHTALYWYRQSLGQGLEFLIYFQGNSAPDKSGLPSDRFSAERTGGSVSTLTIQRTQQEDSAVYLCASSLGGTGVRIEQFFGPGTRLTVL.